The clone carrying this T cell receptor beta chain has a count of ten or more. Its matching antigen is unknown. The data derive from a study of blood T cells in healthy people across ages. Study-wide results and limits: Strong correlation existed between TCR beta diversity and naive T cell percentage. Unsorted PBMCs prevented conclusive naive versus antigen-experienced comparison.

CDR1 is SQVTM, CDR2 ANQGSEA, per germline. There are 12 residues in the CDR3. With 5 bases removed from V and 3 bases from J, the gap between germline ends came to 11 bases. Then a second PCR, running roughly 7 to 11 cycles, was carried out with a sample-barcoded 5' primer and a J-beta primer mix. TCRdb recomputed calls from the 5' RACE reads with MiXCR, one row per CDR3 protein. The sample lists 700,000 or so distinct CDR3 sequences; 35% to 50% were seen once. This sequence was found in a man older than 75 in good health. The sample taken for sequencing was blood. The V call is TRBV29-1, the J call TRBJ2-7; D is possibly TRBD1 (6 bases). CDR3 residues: CSVRTDIYEQYF. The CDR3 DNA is TGCAGCGTTCGGACAGACATCTACGAGCAGTACTTC.